A selection of T cell receptor beta chains follows, all from one sample in a study of beta chain features in type 1 diabetes. Data came from immunoSEQ multiplex PCR; TCRdb stores just in-frame clones and leaves some out. The sample has 640,000 or so clones, roughly an eighth seen once. The sample comprised naive CD4+ T cells from blood. These receptors were obtained from a young man with type 1 diabetes. The CDR3 runs from the conserved cysteine through the conserved F or W.

v_call cdr3_aa
TRBV14 CASSTIEGATYEQYF
TRBV6-4 CASSVTGGNQPQHF
TRBV30 CTWSRNSGNTGELFF
TRBV30 CAWSAPTSGGNEQFF
TRBV28 CASRRGMNTEAFF
TRBV19 CASGSGSGSDEQFF
TRBV30 CAWSVRPEHEKLFF
TRBV4-1 CASKGGRGYNSPLHF
TRBV19 CASSTPTGAGTEAFF
TRBV25-1 CASGQGNQPQHF
TRBV19 CASSMGLLVSSPLHF
TRBV27 CASSPKRTNYGYTF
TRBV15 CATSRDKRLGTYEQYF
TRBV7-9 CASSPVEEPTNYGYTF
TRBV6-5 CASSYWGTGYTEAFF
TRBV5-1 CASSSDRGYEQYF
TRBV18 CASSPLGDTEAFF
TRBV7-9 CASSLNRDTYEQYF
TRBV9 CASSVVPQSTGYGTEAFF
TRBV10-3 CAISFSGPSLF